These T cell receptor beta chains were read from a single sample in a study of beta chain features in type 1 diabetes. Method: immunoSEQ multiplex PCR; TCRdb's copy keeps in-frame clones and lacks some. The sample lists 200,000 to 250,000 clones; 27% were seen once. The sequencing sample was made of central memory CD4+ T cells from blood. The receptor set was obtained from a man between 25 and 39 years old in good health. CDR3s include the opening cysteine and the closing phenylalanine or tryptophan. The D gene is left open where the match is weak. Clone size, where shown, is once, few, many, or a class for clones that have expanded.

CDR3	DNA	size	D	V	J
CASSVGGGASRPDTF	-	-	-	TRBV9	TRBJ1-2
CASSTGRSSGANVLTF	TGCGCCAGCAGCACGGGACGGAGCTCTGGGGCCAACGTCCTGACTTTC	-	-	TRBV5-1	TRBJ2-6
CASSTDRGGTNYGYTF	TGCGCCAGCAGCACCGATCGAGGGGGTACTAACTATGGCTACACCTTC	few	-	TRBV5-1	TRBJ1-2
CASSGSGGRETQYF	TGTGCCAGCAGCGGGTCCGGGGGGCGAGAGACCCAGTACTTC	few	-	TRBV11-2	TRBJ2-5
CASSPGVGTKNIQYF	TGTGCCAGCTCACCAGGGGTGGGCACAAAAAACATTCAGTACTTC	few	-	TRBV18	TRBJ2-4
CASSQRQGGETQYF	TGTGCCAGCTCACAGCGACAGGGTGGAGAGACCCAGTACTTC	-	TRBD1	TRBV18	TRBJ2-5
CTSRYNGTDYEQYF	TGCACCAGCAGGTACAATGGGACCGACTACGAGCAGTACTTC	-	-	TRBV1	TRBJ2-7
CSVSGSGADYEQYF	TGCAGCGTTTCGGGGTCGGGGGCGGACTACGAGCAGTACTTC	-	-	TRBV29-1	TRBJ2-7
CASSLETLAKNIQYF	TGTGCCAGCAGTTTGGAGACTCTAGCCAAAAACATTCAGTACTTC	-	-	TRBV28	TRBJ2-4
CAWETQGSTQYF	TGTGCCTGGGAAACCCAGGGGTCGACGCAGTATTTT	-	-	TRBV30	TRBJ2-3
CASSPLAGGSDTQYF	TGTGCCAGCAGCCCCCTAGCGGGAGGTTCGGATACGCAGTATTTT	-	TRBD2	TRBV5-6	TRBJ2-3
CASSPTTGYVDYGYTF	TGTGCCAGCTCACCAACGACAGGGTATGTGGACTATGGCTACACCTTC	-	TRBD1	TRBV18	TRBJ1-2
CATTTGTAPVEQYF	TGTGCCACCACTACCGGGACCGCTCCCGTCGAGCAGTACTTC	few	-	TRBV15	TRBJ2-7
CASSSYNEQFF	TGTGCCAGCTCCTCGTACAATGAGCAGTTCTTC	-	-	TRBV2	TRBJ2-1
CAWSVRDEQYF	TGTGCCTGGAGTGTAAGGGACGAGCAGTACTTC	-	-	TRBV30	TRBJ2-7
CASSFAGTSAYNEQFF	TGCGCCAGCAGCTTTGCCGGGACTAGCGCCTACAATGAGCAGTTCTTC	-	TRBD2	TRBV5-1	TRBJ2-1
CASSLELGLGTQYF	TGTGCCAGCAGCTTAGAGTTAGGCTTGGGTACGCAGTATTTT	few	-	TRBV7-2	TRBJ2-3
CASGSRTGETGELFF	TGTGCCAGCGGCTCCAGGACAGGGGAGACCGGGGAGCTGTTTTTT	-	TRBD1	TRBV27	TRBJ2-2